One and the same sample provided the 25 T cell receptor beta chains below, sequenced in a study of blood T cell repertoires in COVID-19. Using immunoSEQ multiplex PCR, the repertoire was profiled, and TCRdb retains in-frame clones only, with some absent. The data contain about 190,000 clones, roughly 73% of them singletons. The sequenced sample consisted of peripheral blood. The receptors were sampled from a woman of 80 years or more with active or convalescent COVID-19.

CDR3 DNA: TGTGCCAGTAGTGACAGACAAAATGAGCAGTTCTTC. It encodes CASSDRQNEQFF. This chain connects TRBV19 to TRBJ2-1; D is perhaps TRBD1 (5 bases). The CDR3 totals 12 residues. Looked up from germline, CDR1 is LNHDA and CDR2 is SQIVND (reference sequence). The V end was cut by 5 bases, the J end by 7 bases, with 9 bases between.

CDR3 sequence (DNA): TGTGCCACCAGCAGAGTTCTGCCGAGCCAAGAGACCCAGTACTTC. Encoded protein: CATSRVLPSQETQYF. The gene calls are TRBV15 and TRBJ2-5; no reliable D call. Trimming left V 1 base short and J 1 base short, with 10 bases between. Germline V gene sequence: CDR1 LNHNV, CDR2 YYDKDF (reference sequence). The CDR3 length is 15 residues.

V gene TRBV19 combines with J gene TRBJ1-3; D uncertain. V lost 11 bases and J 3 bases, leaving 17 bases between the germline ends. CDR1 and CDR2 from the germline V gene are LNHDA and SQIVND (reference sequence). There are 14 residues in the CDR3. The CDR3 reads CASKTGVYGNTIYF. The CDR3 nucleotides are TGTGCCTCAAAGACCGGGGTATATGGAAACACCATATATTTT.

This clone occurred once. V gene TRBV7-9 combines with J gene TRBJ2-1; D ambiguous. V dropped 2 bases and J dropped 9 bases, with 8 bases sitting between them. Looked up from germline, CDR1 is SEHNR and CDR2 is FQNEAQ (reference sequence). The CDR3 totals 12 residues. CDR3 nucleotides: TGTGCCAGCAGCTTAATTGGGCGTGAGCAGTTCTTC. Translation gives CASSLIGREQFF.

This clone has just a few counts. The chain uses TRBV28 and TRBJ1-2, with TRBD1 matching over 8 bases. Germline V gene sequence: CDR1 MDHEN, CDR2 SYDVKM. Germline trimming cut 4 bases from V and 4 bases from J; bases unmatched to any gene: 11. The CDR3 sequence is 16 residues long. CDR3 protein: CASSSTRGRRTYGYTF. The CDR3 DNA follows: TGTGCCAGCAGTTCTACCAGGGGGCGTCGAACCTATGGCTACACCTTC.

The rearrangement joins TRBV3-1 (or the pseudogene TRBV3-2) to TRBJ2-7; the match to TRBD1 covers 8 bases. V trimming: 7 bases; J trimming: 5 bases; junction bases outside the gene matches: 7. The CDR3 totals 13 residues. CDR1 is LGHDT and CDR2 is YNNKEL in the germline V gene (reference sequence). CDR3 nucleotide sequence: TGTGCCAGCATCGGACAGGGTGGCCACGAGCAGTACTTC. The encoded protein is CASIGQGGHEQYF.

The chain carries TRBV27 and TRBJ2-2; D may be TRBD2 (6 bases). Trimming removed 4 bases from V and 6 bases from J, with 15 bases in between. This CDR3 is 15 amino acids long. Germline V gene lookup returns CDR1 MNHEY and CDR2 SMNVEV (reference sequence). The CDR3 coding sequence is TGTGCCAGCAGTTGGTTGTTCGGGGGATCCGGGGAGCTGTTTTTT. Protein sequence: CASSWLFGGSGELFF.

V is TRBV5-8 and J is TRBJ1-1; D ambiguous. The CDR3 is 12 amino acids. Germline CDR1 is SGHTS and CDR2 is YDEGEE. V shed 3 bases and J shed 10 bases, with 13 bases lying between them. CDR3 region: CASSSYTPGAFF. CDR3 sequence (DNA): TGTGCCAGCAGCTCTTACACCCCTGGAGCTTTCTTT.

V and J are TRBV10-2 and TRBJ1-1, with D unclear. CDR3 length: 13 residues. Trimming removed 2 bases at V and 11 bases at J, with 15 bases between. CDR1 and CDR2 (germline): WSHSY, SAAADI. The CDR3 DNA follows: TGCGCCAGCAGTGAGGCGGGTGCCCAGTTCGCTTTCTTT. This codes for CASSEAGAQFAFF.

The chain is built from TRBV5-6 and TRBJ2-7, with D possibly matching TRBD1 (6 bases). Trimming took off 9 bases at V and 5 bases at J, with 18 bases between the two ends. The CDR3 extends over 13 amino acids. Germline V gene lookup returns CDR1 SGHDT and CDR2 YYEEEE. The CDR3 spells CATQRAGVNEQYF. As DNA, the CDR3 is TGTGCCACCCAGAGGGCAGGGGTAAACGAGCAGTACTTC. Filled out from reference TRBV5-6 and TRBJ2-7, the complete variable domain reads DAGVTQSPTHLIKTRGQQVTLRCSPKSGHDTVSWYQQALGQGPQFIFQYYEEEERQRGNFPDRFSGHQFPNYSSELNVNALLLGDSALYLCATQRAGVNEQYFGPGTRLTVT.

V gene TRBV19 combines with J gene TRBJ2-3; 7 bases fit TRBD1. Germline CDR1 is LNHDA and CDR2 is SQIVND (reference sequence). Trimming removed 5 bases from V and 2 bases from J; junction bases left unmatched: 10. This CDR3 comprises 16 residues. DNA for the CDR3: TGTGCCAGTAGTCTCGGACAGGCCGTTCCCACAGATACGCAGTATTTT. Translated, it gives CASSLGQAVPTDTQYF.

The rearrangement uses TRBV5-1 and TRBJ2-3; maybe TRBD1 (6 bases). The CDR3 is 14 amino acids. The V and J ends lost 7 bases and 8 bases respectively, with 20 bases between them. From germline, CDR1 is SGHRS and CDR2 YFSETQ. The CDR3, as DNA: TGCGCCAGCTCATCTACAGGGCCCCCCTCTACGCAGTATTTT. The encoded protein is CASSSTGPPSTQYF. Filled out from reference TRBV5-1 and TRBJ2-3, the complete variable domain reads KAGVTQTPRYLIKTRGQQVTLSCSPISGHRSVSWYQQTPGQGLQFLFEYFSETQRNKGNFPGRFSGRQFSNSRSEMNVSTLELGDSALYLCASSSTGPPSTQYFGPGTRLTVL.

In this sample, this clone turned up once. The chain employs TRBV28 and TRBJ2-7; TRBD1 agrees at 8 bases. Germline V gene sequence: CDR1 MDHEN, CDR2 SYDVKM. V gave up 3 bases and J gave up 0 bases; unmatched junction bases: 1. The CDR3 loop spans 14 amino acids. Written as DNA, the CDR3 is TGTGCCAGCAGTTTGGACAGGGTCTCCTACGAGCAGTACTTC. It yields the protein CASSLDRVSYEQYF.

The rearrangement uses TRBV16 and TRBJ2-5; unclear D gene. Germline V gives CDR1 KGHSY, CDR2 FQNENV. The CDR3 covers 11 residues. Trimming left V 4 bases short and J 2 bases short, with 2 bases between. The CDR3 nucleotides read TGTGCCAGCAGCCTACAAGAGACCCAGTACTTC. Translating it yields CASSLQETQYF.

This clone was observed once. V usage is TRBV18 and J usage is TRBJ2-7, with no clear D. V dropped 2 bases and J dropped 4 bases, with 6 bases sitting between them. The CDR3 has 12 amino acids. Germline values: CDR1 KGHSH, CDR2 LQKENI. The CDR3 reads CASSPGLYEQYF. For the CDR3, the DNA is TGTGCCAGCTCACCAGGGCTTTACGAGCAGTACTTC.

The chain employs TRBV19 and TRBJ2-7; the D gene is possibly TRBD1 (6 bases). This CDR3 contains 14 residues. The germline V gene has CDR1 LNHDA and CDR2 SQIVND (reference sequence). The ends were cut back, 3 bases at V and 5 bases at J, with 14 bases in the middle. The CDR3 DNA sequence: TGTGCCAGTAGTATTTTCGGGGACACCCACGAGCAGTACTTC. Its protein is CASSIFGDTHEQYF. Variable domain in full (rest from reference TRBV19 and TRBJ2-7): DGGITQSPKYLFRKEGQNVTLSCEQNLNHDAMYWYRQDPGQGLRLIYYSQIVNDFQKGDIAEGYSVSREKKESFPLTVTSAQKNPTAFYLCASSIFGDTHEQYFGPGTRLTVT.

This chain uses TRBV7-9 with TRBJ1-2; maybe TRBD1 (5 bases). CDR1 and CDR2 (germline): SEHNR, FQNEAQ (reference sequence). The length of the CDR3 is 13 residues. V was shortened by 5 bases and J by 8 bases, with 15 bases between the two germline ends. The CDR3, as DNA: TGTGCCAGCAGCCTAAGGGCAGGGAGGGGCTACACCTTC. It is translated as CASSLRAGRGYTF.

The J gene is TRBJ2-3, the V gene TRBV5-1; 11 positions match TRBD2. V shed 4 bases and J 13 bases; nucleotides not matched to a gene: 11. The germline V gene encodes CDR1 SGHRS and CDR2 YFSETQ. The CDR3 contains 14 residues. The CDR3 protein is CASSALAGARSEYF. The CDR3 region has the DNA TGCGCCAGCAGCGCACTAGCGGGGGCCCGTTCAGAGTATTTT.

This chain joins TRBV7-2 and TRBJ2-1, with D maybe TRBD2 (6 bases). CDR1 and CDR2 from the germline V gene are SGHTA and FQGNSA. The V end was cut by 5 bases, the J end by 4 bases, with 15 bases between. The CDR3 consists of 15 residues. The CDR3 protein is CASSALAPPYNEQFF. The CDR3 nucleotides are TGTGCCAGCAGCGCACTAGCCCCGCCATACAATGAGCAGTTCTTC.

The CDR3 reads CASSLGGAYETQYF. DNA of the CDR3: TGTGCCAGCAGCCTCGGGGGGGCGTACGAGACCCAGTACTTC. The rearrangement links TRBV6-1 to TRBJ2-5; 8 bases match TRBD2. The V gene's germline CDR1 is MNHNS and CDR2 SASEGT. With 6 bases clipped from V and 5 bases from J, the junction kept 8 bases outside the gene matches. CDR3 size: 14 residues.

The chain couples TRBV3-1 (or the pseudogene TRBV3-2) to TRBJ1-5, with D maybe TRBD1 (5 bases). Germline CDR1 and CDR2: LGHDT and YNNKEL (reference sequence). This CDR3 is built from 14 residues. Trimming removed 5 bases at V and 7 bases at J, with 15 bases between. The CDR3 nucleotides read TGTGCCAGCAGCAGTGTGGGGGGAAGACAGCCCCAGCATTTT. Protein: CASSSVGGRQPQHF.

The CDR3 bases are TGTGCCAGCAGCTTGGGCCCGGGACAGGGCAACTACGAGCAGTACTTC. It is translated as CASSLGPGQGNYEQYF. The chain carries TRBV5-6 and TRBJ2-7, with 9 bases aligning to TRBD1. The length of the CDR3 is 16 residues. CDR1 is SGHDT, CDR2 YYEEEE, per germline. The trim removed 0 bases at V and 3 bases at J, leaving 7 bases unmatched.

Concerning this clone: The sample holds other DNA sequences that translate to the same CDR3. The J gene is TRBJ2-7, the V gene TRBV2; the D is unclear. Germline V gives CDR1 SNHLY, CDR2 FYNNEI. Trimming left V 6 bases short and J 3 bases short, with 6 bases between. The CDR3 has 11 amino acids. The CDR3 sequence: CASSELYEQYF. The CDR3 coding sequence is TGTGCCAGCAGCGAGCTCTACGAGCAGTACTTC.

This rearrangement joins TRBV19 to TRBJ2-3; the match to TRBD2 covers 8 bases. Germline lookup yields CDR1 LNHDA and CDR2 SQIVND (reference sequence). The length of the CDR3 is 15 residues. J was trimmed by 5 bases and V by 3 bases; bases with no gene match: 7. For the CDR3, the DNA is TGTGCCAGTAGTATCGGCGGGGGGAGCGGAGATACGCAGTATTTT. Its protein is CASSIGGGSGDTQYF.

The gene calls are TRBV9 and TRBJ2-3, with D hard to call. The CDR3 has 15 amino acids. V lost 0 bases to trimming and J lost 0 bases, with 8 bases between them. CDR1 and CDR2 (germline): SGDLS, YYNGEE. CDR3: CASSVELGSTDTQYF. DNA of the CDR3: TGTGCCAGCAGCGTAGAACTCGGGAGCACAGATACGCAGTATTTT. The full variable domain, its missing parts supplied by reference TRBV9 and TRBJ2-3, is DSGVTQTPKHLITATGQRVTLRCSPRSGDLSVYWYQQSLDQGLQFLIQYYNGEERAKGNILERFSAQQFPDLHSELNLSSLELGDSALYFCASSVELGSTDTQYFGPGTRLTVL.